This TCR beta chain was obtained from a study of T cell changes during pregnancy in multiple sclerosis. Sequenced by immunoSEQ multiplex PCR; TCRdb stores in-frame clones only, minus some. Of 85,000 to 100,000 clones in the sample, approximately 92% were seen once. Germline assignment: CDR1 MNHEY and CDR2 SMNVEV (reference sequence). With 6 bases clipped from V and 6 bases from J, the junction kept 2 bases outside the gene matches. The CDR3 runs 12 residues. This receptor was obtained from a female donor with multiple sclerosis, enrolled in a pregnancy study. The source material was peripheral blood, sampled in the first trimester of pregnancy. This chain joins TRBV27 and TRBJ1-1, with TRBD1 matching 9 bases. DNA of the CDR3: TGTGCCAGCAGGGGACAGGGCGCTGAAGCTTTCTTT. Translating gives CASRGQGAEAFF.